This T cell receptor (beta chain) derives from a study of shared clonotypes between healthy human individuals. This table comes from immunoSEQ multiplex PCR, and its TCRdb copy is limited to in-frame clones, with some not included. The table lists about 1 million clones, about 76% of them singletons, with 1.2% to 1.5% in the top ten. V dropped 5 bases and J dropped 0 bases, with 20 bases sitting between them. Germline V gene sequence: CDR1 SGHVT, CDR2 SQSDAQ. The CDR3 is 18 amino acids. The genes are TRBV7-4 and TRBJ1-5, with D possibly TRBD1 on 5 matching bases. The TCR was taken from a man between 18 and 35 years old in good health. The sequencing sample was made of memory CD4+ T cells sorted from blood. Subset described: CD45RA-negative fraction. The CDR3 protein is CASSPQGRANYSNQPQHF. The DNA of the CDR3 is TGTGCCAGCAGCCCCCAGGGCCGAGCCAATTATAGCAATCAGCCCCAGCATTTT. The full variable domain, completed using reference TRBV7-4 and TRBJ1-5, is GAGVSQSPRYKVAKRGRDVALRCDSISGHVTLYWYRQTLGQGSEVLTYSQSDAQRDKSGRPSGRFSAERPERSVSTLKIQRTEQGDSAVYLCASSPQGRANYSNQPQHFGDGTRLSIL.